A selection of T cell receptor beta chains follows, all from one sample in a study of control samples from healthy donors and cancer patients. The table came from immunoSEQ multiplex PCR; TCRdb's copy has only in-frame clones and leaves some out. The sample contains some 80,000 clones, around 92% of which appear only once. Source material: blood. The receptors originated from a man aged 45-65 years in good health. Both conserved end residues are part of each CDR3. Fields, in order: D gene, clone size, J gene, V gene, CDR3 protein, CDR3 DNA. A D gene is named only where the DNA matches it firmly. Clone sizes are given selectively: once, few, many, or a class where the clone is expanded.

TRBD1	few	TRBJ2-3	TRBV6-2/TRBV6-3	CASSYSKDRGKTDTQYF	TGTGCCAGCAGTTACTCGAAGGACAGGGGGAAGACAGATACGCAGTATTTT
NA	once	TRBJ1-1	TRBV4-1	CASSHPTARGNTEAFF	TGCGCCAGCAGCCACCCGACAGCCCGGGGAAACACTGAAGCTTTCTTT
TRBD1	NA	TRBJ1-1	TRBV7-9	CASRPQGAGGDTEAFF	TGTGCCAGCAGGCCCCAGGGGGCCGGCGGGGACACTGAAGCTTTCTTT
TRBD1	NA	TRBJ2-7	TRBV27	CASSPGQDSYEQYF	TGTGCCAGCAGTCCGGGACAGGACTCCTACGAGCAGTACTTC
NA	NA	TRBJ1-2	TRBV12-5	CASGYETGDGYTF	TGTGCTAGTGGTTACGAGACAGGCGACGGCTACACCTTC
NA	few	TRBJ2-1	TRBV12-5	CASGSRTLEQFF	TGTGCTAGTGGTTCTCGGACTTTGGAGCAGTTCTTC
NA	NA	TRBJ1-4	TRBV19	CASRKGFSTNEKLFF	TGTGCCAGTAGGAAGGGTTTCTCAACTAATGAAAAACTGTTTTTT
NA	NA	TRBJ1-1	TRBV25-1	CASSDPGEKAFF	TGTGCCAGCAGTGACCCCGGGGAGAAGGCTTTCTTT
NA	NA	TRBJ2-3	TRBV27	CASSLAGAADTQYF	TGTGCCAGCAGTTTAGCGGGGGCCGCAGATACGCAGTATTTT
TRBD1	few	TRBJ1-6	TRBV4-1	CASSPGQGLDSPLHF	TGCGCCAGCAGCCCGGGACAGGGTTTGGACTCACCCCTCCACTTT
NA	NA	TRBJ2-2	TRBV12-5	CASGLPGLNTGELFF	TGTGCTAGTGGCCTCCCGGGACTCAACACCGGGGAGCTGTTTTTT
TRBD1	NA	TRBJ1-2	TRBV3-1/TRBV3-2	CASSPYQGAGGYTF	TGTGCCAGCAGCCCTTACCAGGGGGCGGGTGGCTACACCTTC
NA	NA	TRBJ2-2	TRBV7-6	CASSLRAGKNTGELFF	TGTGCCAGCAGCTTGAGGGCAGGGAAGAACACCGGGGAGCTGTTTTTT
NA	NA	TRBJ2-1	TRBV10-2	CASSGLSPNEQFF	TGCGCCAGCAGTGGTCTAAGCCCCAATGAGCAGTTCTTC
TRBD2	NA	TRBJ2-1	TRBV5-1	CASSPRHSGGKGYNEQFF	TGCGCCAGCAGCCCTCGCCATAGCGGGGGAAAGGGCTACAATGAGCAGTTCTTC
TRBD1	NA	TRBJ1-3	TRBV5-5	CASSPGTAGNTIYF	TGTGCCAGCAGCCCGGGGACAGCTGGAAACACCATATATTTT
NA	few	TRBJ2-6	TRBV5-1	CASSDPSKGLDSGANVLTF	TGCGCCAGCAGTGACCCTTCGAAGGGGCTAGACTCTGGGGCCAACGTCCTGACTTTC
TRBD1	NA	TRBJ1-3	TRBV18	CASSRDRNGNTIYF	TGTGCCAGCTCACGGGACAGGAACGGAAACACCATATATTTT
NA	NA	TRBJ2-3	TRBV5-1	CASSLVGRKYDTQYF	TGCGCCAGCAGCTTGGTGGGGCGGAAATACGATACGCAGTATTTT
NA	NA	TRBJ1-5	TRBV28	CASWGGTALGNQPQHF	TGTGCCAGCTGGGGTGGCACAGCGCTTGGGAATCAGCCCCAGCATTTT
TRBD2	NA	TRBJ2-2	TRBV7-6	CASSLVIAGGPLDTGELFF	TGTGCCAGCAGCTTAGTAATAGCGGGGGGACCTCTTGACACCGGGGAGCTGTTTTTT
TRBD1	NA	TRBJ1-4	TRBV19	CASRAGTDRYEKLFF	TGTGCCAGTAGGGCCGGGACAGATCGTTATGAAAAACTGTTTTTT
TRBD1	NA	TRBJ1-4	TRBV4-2	CASRLDRGNEKLFF	TGTGCCAGCCGCTTAGACAGGGGGAATGAAAAACTGTTTTTT
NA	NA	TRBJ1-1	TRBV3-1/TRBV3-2	CASSQGLGEAFF	TGTGCCAGCAGCCAAGGGTTGGGTGAAGCTTTCTTT
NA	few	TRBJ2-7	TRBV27	CASSLIRAYESREQYF	TGTGCCAGCAGTTTAATCCGGGCATATGAAAGTCGCGAGCAGTACTTC
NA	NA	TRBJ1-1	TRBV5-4	CASSLDSAGNTEAFF	TGTGCCAGCAGCTTGGACTCCGCAGGCAACACTGAAGCTTTCTTT
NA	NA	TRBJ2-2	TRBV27	CASSRSGYGELFF	TGTGCCAGCAGCCGATCGGGGTACGGGGAGCTGTTTTTT
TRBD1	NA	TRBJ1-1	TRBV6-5	CATTGVSGNTEAFF	TGTGCCACAACAGGGGTGTCGGGGAACACTGAAGCTTTCTTT
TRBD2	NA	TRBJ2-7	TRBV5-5	CASSLGQRDPYEQYF	TGTGCCAGCAGCTTGGGGCAGCGGGACCCCTACGAGCAGTACTTC
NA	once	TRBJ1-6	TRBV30	CAWSSQNYSPLHF	TGTGCCTGGAGTAGCCAGAACTATTCACCCCTCCACTTT
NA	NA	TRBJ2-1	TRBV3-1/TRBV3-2	CASSQSVGGPYNEQFF	TGTGCCAGCAGCCAATCAGTCGGGGGGCCCTACAATGAGCAGTTCTTC
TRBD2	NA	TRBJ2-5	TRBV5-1	CASSFLPGLAKETQYF	TGCGCCAGCAGCTTCCTTCCGGGACTAGCGAAAGAGACCCAGTACTTC
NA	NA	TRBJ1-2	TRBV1	CTSSQDPKANYGYTF	TGCACCAGCAGCCAAGATCCGAAAGCTAACTATGGCTACACCTTC
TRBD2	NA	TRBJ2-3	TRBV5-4	CASSLRGGTDTQYF	TGTGCCAGCAGCTTGCGGGGGGGCACAGATACGCAGTATTTT
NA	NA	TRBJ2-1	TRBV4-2	CASSQETGKGTFSYNEQFF	TGTGCCAGCAGCCAAGAAACAGGGAAGGGGACTTTCTCCTACAATGAGCAGTTCTTC
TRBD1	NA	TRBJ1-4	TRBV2	CASSRQGGSNEKLFF	TGTGCCAGCAGTCGACAGGGGGGGTCTAATGAAAAACTGTTTTTT
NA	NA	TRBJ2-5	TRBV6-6	CASSRGIQETQYF	TGTGCCAGCAGCAGAGGGATCCAAGAGACCCAGTACTTC
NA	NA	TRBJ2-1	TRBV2	CASSEEYNEQFF	TGTGCCAGCAGTGAAGAGTACAATGAGCAGTTCTTC
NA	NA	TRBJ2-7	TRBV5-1	CASSLVETGSYEQYF	TGCGCCAGCAGCTTGGTAGAGACAGGCAGCTACGAGCAGTACTTC
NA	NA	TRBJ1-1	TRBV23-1	CASSHSSGLSEAFF	TGCGCCAGCAGTCATTCATCTGGACTGTCTGAAGCTTTCTTT
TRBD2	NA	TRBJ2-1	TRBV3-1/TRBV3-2	CASSQRWSGGRNEQFF	TGTGCCAGCAGCCAAAGGTGGAGCGGGGGGCGCAATGAGCAGTTCTTC
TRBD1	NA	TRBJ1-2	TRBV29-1	CSVPRRQGNYGYTF	TGCAGCGTCCCCAGAAGACAGGGGAACTATGGCTACACCTTC
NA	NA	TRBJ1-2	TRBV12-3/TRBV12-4	CASSFPGYGYTF	TGTGCCAGCAGTTTTCCGGGCTATGGCTACACCTTC
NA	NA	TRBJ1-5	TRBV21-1	CASSKEFFGDRGHDSNQPQHF	TGTGCCAGCAGCAAAGAATTTTTCGGGGACAGGGGGCATGATAGCAATCAGCCCCAGCATTTT